Listed below are T cell receptor beta chains from one sample, sequenced in a study of blood T cell repertoires in COVID-19. The data were produced by immunoSEQ multiplex PCR, yet TCRdb's version contains in-frame clones alone and is incomplete. The data show around 100,000 clones, 86% seen once. Source material: peripheral blood. The source is a man older than 75 with acute or convalescent COVID-19. Each CDR3 is given with its conserved first and last residue. The order of the fields is D gene, V gene, clone size, CDR3 length, J gene, CDR3 protein, CDR3 DNA. A D gene is named only where the DNA matches it firmly. Not every row has a clone size; where given, it reads once, few, many or a size class.

NA	TRBV9	NA	17	TRBJ1-2	CASSGGLRQASNYGYTF	TGTGCCAGCAGTGGGGGCCTGAGACAGGCCTCTAACTATGGCTACACCTTC
TRBD1	TRBV28	NA	15	TRBJ1-1	CASTSLTGLNTEAFF	TGTGCCAGCACCTCATTGACAGGGCTGAACACTGAAGCTTTCTTT
NA	TRBV3-1/TRBV3-2	NA	15	TRBJ1-6	CASSRGGIGDSPLHF	TGTGCCAGCAGTCGTGGGGGGATAGGGGATTCACCCCTCCACTTT
NA	TRBV28	few	14	TRBJ1-1	CASSLWQGNTEAFF	TGTGCCAGCAGTTTATGGCAGGGGAACACTGAAGCTTTCTTT
TRBD2	TRBV9	NA	15	TRBJ2-3	CASSVISGMADTQYF	TGTGCCAGCAGCGTGATTAGCGGGATGGCAGATACGCAGTATTTT
NA	TRBV21-1	NA	11	TRBJ2-1	CASSRRGRQFF	TGTGCCAGCAGCAGAAGGGGGCGGCAGTTCTTC
TRBD2	TRBV6-2/TRBV6-3	NA	18	TRBJ2-4	CASSPPVVAGGARNIQYF	TGTGCCAGCAGCCCTCCGGTGGTAGCGGGAGGGGCTAGAAACATTCAGTACTTC
NA	TRBV5-1	NA	13	TRBJ2-1	CASSLEQGDEQFF	TGCGCCAGCAGCTTGGAACAGGGCGACGAGCAGTTCTTC
NA	TRBV27	NA	12	TRBJ2-1	CASSSHRTQQFF	TGTGCCAGCAGTTCCCACAGGACCCAGCAGTTCTTC
TRBD2	TRBV7-8	NA	16	TRBJ2-3	CASSLSSGRATDTQYF	TGTGCCAGCAGCCTGAGTAGCGGGAGGGCCACTGATACGCAGTATTTT
NA	TRBV5-5	NA	16	TRBJ2-3	CASSLAQTQYTDTQYF	TGTGCCAGCAGCTTGGCCCAGACTCAGTACACAGATACGCAGTATTTT
NA	TRBV19	few	16	TRBJ2-2	CASSIVSTENTGELFF	TGTGCCAGTAGTATCGTGAGTACAGAAAACACCGGGGAGCTGTTTTTT
TRBD1	TRBV28	NA	15	TRBJ2-4	CASSRPQGAANIQYF	TGTGCCAGCAGTAGACCACAGGGGGCGGCAAACATTCAGTACTTC
NA	TRBV4-3	NA	17	TRBJ2-3	CASSQAPGPGNTDTQYF	TGCGCCAGCAGCCAAGCACCAGGGCCTGGGAACACAGATACGCAGTATTTT
TRBD1	TRBV7-2	NA	14	TRBJ2-7	CASSRDRSSYEQYF	TGTGCCAGCAGCCGGGACAGGAGCTCCTACGAGCAGTACTTC
NA	TRBV6-2/TRBV6-3	NA	14	TRBJ2-5	CASSRYPGGETQYF	TGTGCCAGCAGCCGTTACCCCGGGGGAGAGACCCAGTACTTC
TRBD1	TRBV19	NA	14	TRBJ1-6	CASRRQGGSSPLHF	TGTGCCAGTAGGAGACAGGGGGGAAGTTCACCCCTCCACTTT
TRBD2	TRBV2	few	15	TRBJ2-2	CASSDLAGGTGELFF	TGTGCCAGCAGTGACCTAGCGGGGGGCACCGGGGAGCTGTTTTTT
TRBD1	TRBV18	NA	14	TRBJ1-6	CASSPTGQAPPLHF	TGTGCCAGCTCACCCACGGGACAGGCTCCACCCCTCCACTTT
NA	TRBV5-6	NA	17	TRBJ2-3	CASSLPARLGPTDTQYF	TGTGCCAGCAGCTTGCCTGCGCGACTAGGCCCGACAGATACGCAGTATTTT
TRBD2	TRBV28	NA	13	TRBJ2-1	CASRTSGRVEQFF	TGTGCCAGCAGGACTAGCGGGAGGGTTGAGCAGTTCTTC
TRBD1	TRBV19	NA	14	TRBJ1-1	CASMNRGVGTEAFF	TGTGCCAGTATGAACAGGGGAGTTGGTACTGAAGCTTTCTTT
TRBD1	TRBV5-4	NA	16	TRBJ2-3	CASSLVWDRGADTQYF	TGTGCCAGCAGCTTGGTCTGGGACAGGGGTGCAGATACGCAGTATTTT
NA	TRBV9	NA	16	TRBJ1-2	CASSPELNREGLGYTF	TGTGCCAGCAGCCCTGAGCTAAACAGGGAGGGGCTGGGCTACACCTTC
TRBD1	TRBV19	NA	15	TRBJ2-2	CASSARGPDTGELFF	TGTGCCAGTAGTGCAAGGGGGCCCGACACCGGGGAGCTGTTTTTT
NA	TRBV5-1	NA	14	TRBJ2-7	CASSLDRLSYEQYF	TGCGCCAGCAGCTTGGACAGGCTCTCCTACGAGCAGTACTTC
TRBD2	TRBV5-1	NA	16	TRBJ2-3	CASSPRASGGTDTQYF	TGCGCCAGCAGCCCGCGGGCTAGCGGAGGCACAGATACGCAGTATTTT
TRBD2	TRBV29-1	once	13	TRBJ2-1	CSAGLAGNNEQFF	TGCAGCGCGGGACTAGCGGGGAACAATGAGCAGTTCTTC
TRBD1	TRBV14	NA	15	TRBJ2-7	CASSQGTGVPYEQYF	TGTGCCAGCAGCCAAGGGACAGGGGTACCCTACGAGCAGTACTTC
TRBD2	TRBV6-5	once	15	TRBJ2-1	CATRTSGMIGDEQFF	TGTGCCACCAGGACTAGCGGGATGATTGGTGATGAGCAGTTCTTC
NA	TRBV12-3/TRBV12-4	NA	12	TRBJ1-1	CASSGDPQRAFF	TGTGCCAGCTCGGGAGACCCGCAACGGGCTTTCTTT
TRBD2	TRBV7-2	NA	15	TRBJ2-5	CASSLVAGVRETQYF	TGTGCCAGCAGCTTAGTGGCGGGAGTTCGGGAGACCCAGTACTTC
NA	TRBV14	NA	15	TRBJ2-1	CASSQDIGGYNEQFF	TGTGCCAGCAGCCAAGACATAGGGGGCTACAATGAGCAGTTCTTC